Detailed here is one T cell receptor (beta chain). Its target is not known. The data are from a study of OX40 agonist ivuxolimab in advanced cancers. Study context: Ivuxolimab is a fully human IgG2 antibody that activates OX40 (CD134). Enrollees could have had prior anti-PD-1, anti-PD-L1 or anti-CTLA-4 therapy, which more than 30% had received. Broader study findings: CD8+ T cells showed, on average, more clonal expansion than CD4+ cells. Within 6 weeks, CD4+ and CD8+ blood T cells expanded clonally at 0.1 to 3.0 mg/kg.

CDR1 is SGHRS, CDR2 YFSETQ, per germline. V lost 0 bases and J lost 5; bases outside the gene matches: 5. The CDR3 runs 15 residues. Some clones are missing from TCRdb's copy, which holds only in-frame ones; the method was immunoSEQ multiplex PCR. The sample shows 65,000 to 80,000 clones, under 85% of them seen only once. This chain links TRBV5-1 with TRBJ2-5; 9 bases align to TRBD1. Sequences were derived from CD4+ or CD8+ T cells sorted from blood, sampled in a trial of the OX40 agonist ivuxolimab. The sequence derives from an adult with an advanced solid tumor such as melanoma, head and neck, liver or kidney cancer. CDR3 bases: TGCGCCAGCAGCTTGGACAGGGGGCGCCGGGAGACCCAGTACTTC. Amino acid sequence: CASSLDRGRRETQYF.